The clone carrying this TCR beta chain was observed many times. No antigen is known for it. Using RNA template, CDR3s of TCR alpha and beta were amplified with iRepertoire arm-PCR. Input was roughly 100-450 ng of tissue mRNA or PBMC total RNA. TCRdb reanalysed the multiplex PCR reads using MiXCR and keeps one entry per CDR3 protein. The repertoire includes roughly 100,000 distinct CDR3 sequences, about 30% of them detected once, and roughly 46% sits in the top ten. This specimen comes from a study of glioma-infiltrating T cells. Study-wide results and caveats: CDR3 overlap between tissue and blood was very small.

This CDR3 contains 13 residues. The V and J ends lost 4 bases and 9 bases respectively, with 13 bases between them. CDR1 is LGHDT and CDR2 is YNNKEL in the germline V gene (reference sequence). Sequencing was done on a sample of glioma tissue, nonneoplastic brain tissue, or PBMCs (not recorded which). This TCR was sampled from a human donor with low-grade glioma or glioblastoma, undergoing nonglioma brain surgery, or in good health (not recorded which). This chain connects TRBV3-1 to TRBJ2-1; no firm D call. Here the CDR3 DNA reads TGTGCCAGCAGCCTAAGAGGAATCGGTGAGCAGTTCTTC. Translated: CASSLRGIGEQFF.